This entry lists 8 T cell receptor beta chains sequenced from one sample in a study of blood T cell repertoires in COVID-19. Sequencing was performed with immunoSEQ multiplex PCR; in TCRdb, only in-frame clones are kept and a portion is missing. The sample has 400,000 to 500,000 clones, 70% to 90% seen once. What was sequenced was PBMCs or T cells enriched from blood (not recorded which). Receptors were obtained from a woman aged 18-29 years who had been exposed to COVID-19.

CDR3: CASSQDQGSYEQYF. The CDR3 DNA follows: TGTGCCAGCAGCCAAGATCAGGGTTCCTACGAGCAGTACTTC. The chain has TRBV3-1 (or the pseudogene TRBV3-2) and TRBJ2-7; TRBD1 is a possible D gene (5 bases). Deletions cut 0 bases from V and 1 base from J, with 7 bases between. This CDR3 comprises 14 residues. Germline CDR1 is LGHDT and CDR2 is YNNKEL (reference sequence).

The gene calls are TRBV6-5 and TRBJ2-7; D perhaps matches TRBD1 (6 bases). V dropped 6 bases and J dropped 4 bases, with 10 bases sitting between them. This CDR3 region has 12 residues. The germline gives CDR1 MNHEY, CDR2 SVGAGI. The CDR3 is CASRSTGYEQYF. DNA for the CDR3: TGTGCCAGCAGATCAACAGGGTACGAGCAGTACTTC.

The J gene is TRBJ2-7, the V gene TRBV7-2, with TRBD2 matching over 7 bases. The CDR3 loop spans 15 amino acids. The V gene end was trimmed by 5 bases and the J gene end by 7 bases; junction bases not matched to a gene: 14. Per germline, CDR1 SGHTA and CDR2 FQGNSA. This CDR3 reads CASSPPVGMGGEQYF. The CDR3 DNA reads TGTGCCAGCAGCCCGCCGGTTGGGATGGGAGGGGAGCAGTACTTC. Based on the CDR3 plus reference TRBV7-2 and TRBJ2-7, the full variable domain is GAGVSQSPSNKVTEKGKDVELRCDPISGHTALYWYRQSLGQGLEFLIYFQGNSAPDKSGLPSDRFSAERTGGSVSTLTIQRTQQEDSAVYLCASSPPVGMGGEQYFGPGTRLTVT.

This clone is a singleton in its sample. The chain recombines TRBV28 with TRBJ2-5; 8 bases are shared with TRBD2. The ends lost 3 bases at V and 3 bases at J; junction bases unmatched: 12. Germline V gene sequence: CDR1 MDHEN, CDR2 SYDVKM. The CDR3 length is 17 residues. This CDR3 is CASSFQGQAGGKETQYF. As DNA, the CDR3 is TGTGCCAGCAGTTTTCAGGGGCAGGCGGGAGGTAAAGAGACCCAGTACTTC.

The chain joins TRBV19 to TRBJ1-5, with D uncertain. The CDR3 has 11 amino acids. Per the germline V gene, CDR1 is LNHDA and CDR2 is SQIVND (reference sequence). The V end was cut by 5 bases, the J end by 12 bases, with 11 bases between. The CDR3 loop reads CASSVGEVQHF. DNA for the CDR3: TGTGCCAGTAGTGTTGGAGAGGTCCAGCATTTT.

The gene calls are TRBV28 and TRBJ1-6, with 9 bases identical to TRBD1. Germline V gives CDR1 MDHEN, CDR2 SYDVKM. V lost 4 bases, J lost 3 bases, and 10 bases stayed unmatched. The CDR3 runs to 18 residues. The CDR3 region has the DNA TGTGCCAGCAGTTCCGACAGGGGGGCCCCTTTCTATAATTCACCCCTCCACTTT. Encoded protein: CASSSDRGAPFYNSPLHF.

J is TRBJ1-1 and V is TRBV19; TRBD1 might be the D (5 bases). CDR1 is LNHDA and CDR2 is SQIVND in the germline V gene (reference sequence). V shed 5 bases and J shed 1 base, with 23 bases lying between them. There are 18 residues in the CDR3. The CDR3 spells CASSPGRGPWVQNTEAFF. The CDR3 DNA reads as TGTGCCAGTAGTCCAGGGCGAGGCCCTTGGGTACAGAACACTGAAGCTTTCTTT.

This rearrangement joins TRBV4-1 to TRBJ2-7, with 8 bases matching TRBD1. After removal of 1 base from V and 2 bases from J, the junction contained 7 bases not matched to a gene. The CDR3 consists of 16 residues. Germline CDR1 reads MGHRA; CDR2 reads YSYEKL. Here the CDR3 DNA reads TGCGCCAGCAGCCAAGCGACAGGGGATGGGACCTACGAGCAGTACTTC. Protein: CASSQATGDGTYEQYF.